The 27 T cell receptor beta chains presented below share a single source sample, sequenced in a study of cytomegalovirus exposure and HLA in healthy donors. PCR used 60 Vbeta primers and 13 Jbeta primers. This table comes from immunoSEQ multiplex PCR, and its TCRdb copy is limited to in-frame clones, with some not included. The data contain roughly 97,000 clones, about four fifths of them singletons. The sequenced sample was PBMCs. The receptor set was obtained from a man between 40 and 49 years old in good health and CMV-seropositive.

The chain is built from TRBV6-5 and TRBJ2-7; the D gene is possibly TRBD2 (7 bases). The V end was cut by 4 bases, the J end by 4 bases, with 14 bases between. The germline V gene encodes CDR1 MNHEY and CDR2 SVGAGI. CDR3 length: 14 amino acids. CDR3 loop: CASSFQGRGYEQYF. The CDR3 DNA sequence: TGTGCCAGCAGTTTTCAGGGGCGGGGGTACGAGCAGTACTTC.

The chain recombines TRBV5-1 with TRBJ2-1; D possibly corresponds to TRBD2 (5 bases). The CDR3 length is 16 residues. Trimming took 0 bases from V and 4 from J, leaving 14 bases between them. Germline V CDR1 and CDR2: SGHRS, YFSETQ. The CDR3 DNA sequence: TGCGCCAGCAGCTTGGTGCCGGGATCGGAATACAATGAGCAGTTCTTC. Translating it yields CASSLVPGSEYNEQFF.

As regards this clone: A junction end diverges from the germline sequence, so it may reflect a read error. The gene calls are TRBV10-1 and TRBJ2-6; possibly TRBD1 for D (5 bases). CDR1 and CDR2 (germline): WNHNN, SYGVQD (reference sequence). This CDR3 region has 17 residues. The CDR3 DNA sequence: TGCGCCAGCAGTGAGAATGTTCCGAGCTCTGGGGCCAACGGCCTGACTTTC. Translation gives CASSENVPSSGANGLTF.

This chain joins TRBV25-1 and TRBJ1-2; 7 nucleotides agree with TRBD1. Trimming cost V 5 bases and J 6 bases; bases outside gene matches: 0. Germline loops: CDR1 MGHDK, CDR2 SYGVNS. The length of the CDR3 is 11 residues. CDR3 DNA sequence: TGTGCCAGCAGTAGGGGGCATGGCTACACCTTC. Amino acids: CASSRGHGYTF.

V is TRBV29-1 and J is TRBJ1-2; D gene uncertain. Trimming took off 5 bases at V and 0 bases at J, with 13 bases between the two ends. In germline, CDR1 is SQVTM, CDR2 ANQGSEA. This CDR3 region has 14 residues. The CDR3 loop reads CSVPREFTNYGYTF. The CDR3 coding sequence is TGCAGCGTTCCCCGGGAATTCACTAACTATGGCTACACCTTC.

The chain is built from TRBV29-1 and TRBJ1-2, with 8 bases lining up with TRBD1. This CDR3 has 14 residues. V was clipped by 3 bases and J by 8 bases; unmatched bases: 11. The germline V gene encodes CDR1 SQVTM and CDR2 ANQGSEA. DNA of the CDR3: TGCAGCGTTGACCGGACAGGGCTTGGGGGGGGCTACACCTTC. It codes for CSVDRTGLGGGYTF.

This rearrangement joins TRBV6-5 to TRBJ1-3; D is perhaps TRBD1 (6 bases). The germline V gene encodes CDR1 MNHEY and CDR2 SVGAGI. The CDR3 spans 14 residues. The V end was cut by 8 bases, the J end by 0 bases, with 11 bases between. The CDR3 loop is CASHTGLSGNTIYF. The DNA for the CDR3 is TGTGCCAGCCATACAGGGCTCTCTGGAAACACCATATATTTT.

A word on this clone: The junction differs from germline at one of its ends, possibly a read error. The rearrangement joins TRBV15 to TRBJ2-4; 10 nucleotides align to TRBD2. Germline loops: CDR1 LNHNV, CDR2 YYDKDF (reference sequence). The CDR3 is 16 residues long. The CDR3 region is CATSRDLSGLANSQYF. CDR3 in DNA: TGTGCCACCAGCAGAGACCTCTCGGGACTAGCGAACAGTCAGTACTTC.

The rearrangement links TRBV29-1 to TRBJ2-5; TRBD2 agrees at 8 bases. The length of the CDR3 is 13 residues. CDR1 and CDR2 from the germline V gene are SQVTM and ANQGSEA. J gave up 4 bases and V 1 base, and 2 bases lay outside the gene matches. The CDR3 region is CSVEVSGGETQYF. Written as DNA, the CDR3 is TGCAGCGTTGAAGTCAGCGGGGGAGAGACCCAGTACTTC.

This clone came up once. This sequence joins TRBV7-8 and TRBJ2-5, with TRBD2 as a possible D gene (5 bases). The V gene's germline CDR1 is SGHVS and CDR2 FQNEAQ. The CDR3 spans 13 residues. Trimming removed 3 bases at V and 4 bases at J, with 9 bases between. The CDR3 loop is CASSFTGSETQYF. The CDR3 coding sequence is TGTGCCAGCAGCTTTACGGGATCAGAGACCCAGTACTTC.

This clone was picked up a small number of times. The chain joins TRBV6-6 to TRBJ2-7; D unresolved. The ends were cut back, 4 bases at V and 3 bases at J, with 4 bases in the middle. The CDR3 covers 11 residues. The germline V gene has CDR1 MNHNY and CDR2 SVGAGI (reference sequence). The CDR3 loop reads CASSSRYEQYF. The CDR3 nucleotides are TGTGCCAGCAGTTCCCGCTACGAGCAGTACTTC.

V and J are TRBV19 and TRBJ2-3; unclear D gene. Germline V lookup: CDR1 LNHDA, CDR2 SQIVND (reference sequence). The CDR3 is 12 residues long. Between the trimmed V and J ends, which lost 1 base and 10 bases, there was a span of 9 bases. The CDR3 spells CASSIAARAQYF. CDR3 coding DNA: TGTGCCAGTAGTATAGCTGCCCGGGCGCAGTATTTT.

This clone turned up a few times. At one of its ends the junction is not consistent with the germline gene, which may arise from a read error. V and J are TRBV7-9 and TRBJ2-7, with 10 bases fitting TRBD2. This CDR3 contains 15 residues. CDR1 is SEHNR and CDR2 is FQNEAQ in the germline V gene (reference sequence). In DNA form, the CDR3 reads TGTTCCAGCAGCCATACATCTAGCGGGAGCTACGAGCAGTACTTC. Translation gives CSSSHTSSGSYEQYF.

The V gene is TRBV5-1, the J gene TRBJ2-1; D is unclear. CDR1 is SGHRS, CDR2 YFSETQ, per germline. V was clipped by 0 bases and J by 3 bases, with 13 bases between them. This CDR3 is built from 16 residues. The CDR3 spells CASSLGDQAFYNEQFF. DNA of the CDR3: TGCGCCAGCAGCTTGGGCGATCAAGCCTTCTACAATGAGCAGTTCTTC.

The CDR3 here is CASSLERHGGELFF. DNA of the CDR3: TGTGCCAGCAGCTTAGAGCGTCATGGCGGGGAGCTGTTTTTT. The rearrangement joins TRBV5-4 to TRBJ2-2; D is ambiguous. V was trimmed by 2 bases and J by 7 bases, leaving 12 bases between them. This CDR3 region has 14 residues. Germline V lookup: CDR1 SGHNT, CDR2 YYREEE (reference sequence).

The J gene is TRBJ1-3, the V gene TRBV5-6, with D tentatively TRBD1 (6 bases). This CDR3 spans 14 amino acids. Germline CDR1 and CDR2: SGHDT and YYEEEE. The V gene lost 3 bases and the J gene lost 2 bases, with 9 bases spanning the gap. The DNA of the CDR3 is TGTGCCAGCAGCTACTCAGGGGCTGGAAACACCATATATTTT. Its translation is CASSYSGAGNTIYF.

The chain employs TRBV5-1 and TRBJ2-3, with TRBD1 matching 10 bases. CDR1 SGHRS and CDR2 YFSETQ come from the germline V gene. V lost 4 bases, J lost 6 bases, and 5 bases stayed unmatched. The CDR3 length is 14 residues. The CDR3 is CASSPGQGPDTQYF. CDR3 sequence (DNA): TGCGCCAGCAGCCCGGGACAGGGGCCGGATACGCAGTATTTT.

The chain links TRBV6-1 to TRBJ1-4, with 7 bases lining up with TRBD1. This CDR3 region has 16 residues. Germline V CDR1 and CDR2: MNHNS, SASEGT. After removal of 4 bases from V and 2 bases from J, the junction contained 7 bases not matched to a gene. Here the CDR3 DNA reads TGTGCCAGCAGTGGGATACGGGGACAGACTAATGAAAAACTGTTTTTT. Protein sequence: CASSGIRGQTNEKLFF.

The V call is TRBV9, the J call TRBJ2-3; 8 bases are shared with TRBD1. The trim removed 0 bases at V and 6 bases at J, leaving 6 bases unmatched. Germline CDR1 and CDR2: SGDLS and YYNGEE. This CDR3 comprises 15 residues. The CDR3 spells CASSVGWGQEDTQYF. The CDR3 DNA is TGTGCCAGCAGCGTAGGATGGGGACAGGAGGATACGCAGTATTTT.

V and J are TRBV27 and TRBJ1-4, with TRBD1 matching over 7 bases. The V and J ends lost 4 bases and 7 bases, in that order; junction bases with no gene match: 9. Germline CDR1 and CDR2: MNHEY and SMNVEV (reference sequence). This CDR3 contains 15 residues. The CDR3 reads CASSYFTGAGEKLFF. The CDR3 DNA follows: TGTGCCAGCAGTTACTTCACAGGGGCTGGTGAAAAACTGTTTTTT.

The chain employs TRBV4-1 and TRBJ2-1; 8 bases align to TRBD2. CDR3 length: 17 residues. The V segment lost 1 base and the J segment 0 bases; nucleotides outside the gene matches: 5. CDR1 is MGHRA and CDR2 is YSYEKL in the germline V gene. CDR3: CASSQGPSGSSYNEQFF. The CDR3 DNA follows: TGCGCCAGCAGCCAAGGGCCTAGCGGGTCCTCCTACAATGAGCAGTTCTTC.

This chain links TRBV19 with TRBJ1-1, with D perhaps matching TRBD1 (6 bases). With 5 bases removed from V and 1 base from J, the gap between germline ends came to 11 bases. The CDR3 sequence is 14 residues long. The germline gives CDR1 LNHDA, CDR2 SQIVND (reference sequence). The DNA of the CDR3 is TGTGCCAGTAGTCCAGGGGTTCAGAACACTGAAGCTTTCTTT. Its translation is CASSPGVQNTEAFF.

The rearrangement links TRBV5-4 to TRBJ1-5, with D unresolved. The V and J ends lost 4 bases and 0 bases respectively, with 11 bases between them. Germline loops: CDR1 SGHNT, CDR2 YYREEE (reference sequence). The CDR3 spans 15 residues. CDR3 loop: CASSPGTNSNQPQHF. CDR3 coding DNA: TGTGCCAGCAGCCCCGGTACTAATAGCAATCAGCCCCAGCATTTT.

The chain has TRBV18 and TRBJ1-2, with TRBD1 identical over 8 bases. After removal of 4 bases from V and 6 bases from J, the junction contained 4 bases not matched to a gene. This CDR3 has 13 amino acids. CDR1 is KGHSH and CDR2 is LQKENI in the germline V gene. CDR3 sequence (DNA): TGTGCCAGCTCACGGACAGGGCGGGATGGCTACACCTTC. This encodes CASSRTGRDGYTF.

This chain links TRBV10-2 with TRBJ1-2; 9 bases align to TRBD1. The V and J ends lost 2 bases and 6 bases, in that order; junction bases with no gene match: 4. This CDR3 spans 14 amino acids. The germline gives CDR1 WSHSY, CDR2 SAAADI. The CDR3 region has the DNA TGCGCCAGCAGTGAGCAGGGGACAGGGAATGGCTACACCTTC. This gives the protein CASSEQGTGNGYTF.

The chain recombines TRBV28 with TRBJ1-5; perhaps TRBD1 as D (6 bases). Trimming took 6 bases from V and 6 from J, leaving 15 bases between them. This CDR3 spans 14 amino acids. Germline CDR1 and CDR2: MDHEN and SYDVKM. The CDR3 here is CASRGGGGSQPQHF. The CDR3 DNA reads TGTGCCAGCAGGGGGGGCGGGGGTAGTCAGCCCCAGCATTTT.

V gene TRBV28 combines with J gene TRBJ2-5, with 7 bases identical to TRBD2. J was trimmed by 4 bases and V by 5 bases; bases with no gene match: 13. CDR1 MDHEN and CDR2 SYDVKM come from the germline V gene. The CDR3 contains 16 residues. The CDR3: CASSPTRREHRETQYF. CDR3 nucleotide sequence: TGTGCCAGCAGTCCGACGCGGCGGGAGCATCGAGAGACCCAGTACTTC.